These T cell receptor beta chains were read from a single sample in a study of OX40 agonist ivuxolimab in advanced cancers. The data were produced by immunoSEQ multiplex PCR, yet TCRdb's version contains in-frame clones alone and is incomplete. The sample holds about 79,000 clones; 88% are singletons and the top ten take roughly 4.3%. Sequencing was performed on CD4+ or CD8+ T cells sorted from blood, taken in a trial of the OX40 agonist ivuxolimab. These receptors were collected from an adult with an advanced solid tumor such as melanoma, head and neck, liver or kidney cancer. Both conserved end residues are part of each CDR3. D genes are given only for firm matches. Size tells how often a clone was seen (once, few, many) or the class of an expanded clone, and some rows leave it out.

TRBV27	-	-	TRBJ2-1	CASSHPTFYNEQFF	TGTGCCAGCAGTCACCCGACCTTCTACAATGAGCAGTTCTTC
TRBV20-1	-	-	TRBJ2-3	CSASVDTQYF	TGCAGTGCTTCAGTAGATACGCAGTATTTT
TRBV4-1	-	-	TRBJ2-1	CASSQGPLRYYNEQFF	TGCGCCAGCAGCCAAGGGCCCCTTCGCTACTACAATGAGCAGTTCTTC
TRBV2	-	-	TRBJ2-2	CASSVTTGELFF	TGTGCCAGCAGTGTAACCACCGGGGAGCTGTTTTTT
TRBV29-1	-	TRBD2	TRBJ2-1	CSGSHGTSSANNEQFF	TGCAGCGGCAGCCACGGGACTAGCAGTGCGAACAATGAGCAGTTCTTC
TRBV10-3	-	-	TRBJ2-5	CATRTGSRETQYF	TGTGCCACCAGAACAGGGTCGCGAGAGACCCAGTACTTC
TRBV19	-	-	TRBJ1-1	CASSIQGITAEAFF	TGTGCCAGTAGTATACAGGGAATAACCGCTGAAGCTTTCTTT
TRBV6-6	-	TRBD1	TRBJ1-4	CATSTGGGEKLFF	TGTGCCACCTCGACAGGGGGCGGTGAAAAACTGTTTTTT
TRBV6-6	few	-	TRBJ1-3	CATSPSGNTIYF	TGTGCCACCTCCCCCTCTGGAAACACCATATATTTT
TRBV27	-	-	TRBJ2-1	CASSFRDLNEQFF	TGTGCCAGCAGCTTCCGAGATCTCAATGAGCAGTTCTTC
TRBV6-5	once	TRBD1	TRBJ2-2	CASRRRQGSTGELFF	TGTGCCAGCAGGCGAAGACAGGGGAGCACCGGGGAGCTGTTTTTT
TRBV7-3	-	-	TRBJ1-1	CASSLKTGINTEAFF	TGTGCCAGCAGCCTAAAAACAGGGATTAACACTGAAGCTTTCTTT
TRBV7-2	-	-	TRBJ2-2	CASSPGQGGAGELFF	TGTGCCAGCAGCCCAGGACAGGGAGGGGCCGGGGAGCTGTTTTTT
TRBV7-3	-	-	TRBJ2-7	CATRIYEQYF	TGTGCCACCCGGATCTACGAGCAGTACTTC
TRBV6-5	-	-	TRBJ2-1	CASTARNEQFF	TGTGCCAGCACGGCCCGGAATGAGCAGTTCTTC
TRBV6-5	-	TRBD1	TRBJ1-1	CASSYSGTARTEAFF	TGTGCCAGCAGTTACTCAGGGACAGCGAGGACTGAAGCTTTCTTT
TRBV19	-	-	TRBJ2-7	CASSISGQRYEQYF	TGTGCCAGTAGTATTTCGGGACAACGATACGAGCAGTACTTC
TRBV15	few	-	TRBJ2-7	CATRPSGASYEQYF	TGTGCCACCCGCCCATCAGGTGCCTCCTACGAGCAGTACTTC
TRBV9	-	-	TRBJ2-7	CASSLVDSVTYEQYF	TGTGCCAGCAGCCTCGTCGATAGCGTTACCTACGAGCAGTACTTC
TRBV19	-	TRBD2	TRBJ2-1	CASRVAGGNYNEQFF	TGTGCCAGTCGAGTTGCGGGAGGAAACTACAATGAGCAGTTCTTC
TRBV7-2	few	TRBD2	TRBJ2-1	CASSLGGLPSYNEQFF	TGTGCCAGCAGCTTAGGGGGACTACCTTCCTACAATGAGCAGTTCTTC
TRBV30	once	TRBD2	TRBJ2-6	CAWKRGSGANVLTF	TGTGCCTGGAAGCGGGGCTCTGGGGCCAACGTCCTGACTTTC
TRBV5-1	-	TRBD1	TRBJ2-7	CASSLPGQANYEQYF	TGCGCCAGCAGCTTACCGGGACAGGCGAACTACGAGCAGTACTTC
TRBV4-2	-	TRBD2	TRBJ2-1	CASSPQGLAGDPSYNEQFF	TGTGCCAGCAGCCCCCAGGGACTAGCGGGAGACCCCAGCTACAATGAGCAGTTCTTC
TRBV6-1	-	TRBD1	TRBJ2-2	CASSGDRGSNTGELFF	TGTGCCAGCAGTGGTGACAGGGGATCGAACACCGGGGAGCTGTTTTTT
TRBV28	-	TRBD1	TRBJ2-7	CASSTTGQTTYEQYF	TGTGCCAGCAGTACGACGGGACAGACAACTTACGAGCAGTACTTC
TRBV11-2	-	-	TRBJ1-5	CASSLVGGGNQPQHF	TGTGCCAGCAGCTTAGTCGGGGGTGGCAATCAGCCCCAGCATTTT
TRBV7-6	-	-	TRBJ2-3	CASSQPRADTQYF	TGTGCCAGCAGCCAGCCTAGGGCGGATACGCAGTATTTT
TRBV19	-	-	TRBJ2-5	CASSILFQEKTQYF	TGTGCCAGTAGTATTTTGTTCCAGGAGAAGACCCAGTACTTC
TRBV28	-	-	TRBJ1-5	CASSLMGGGGQPQHF	TGTGCCAGCAGTTTAATGGGGGGAGGGGGGCAGCCCCAGCATTTT
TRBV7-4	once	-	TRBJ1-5	CASSYTRGVWGALSNQPQHF	TGTGCCAGCAGTTACACCCGTGGGGTTTGGGGGGCGCTTAGCAATCAGCCCCAGCATTTT
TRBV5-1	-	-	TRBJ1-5	CASSAGREDQPQHF	TGCGCCAGCAGTGCAGGGCGGGAGGATCAGCCCCAGCATTTT
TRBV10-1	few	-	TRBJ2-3	CASSRNRDPQYF	TGCGCCAGCAGTAGGAATCGAGATCCGCAGTATTTT
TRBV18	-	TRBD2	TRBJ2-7	CASSPPLGGISYEQYF	TGTGCCAGCTCACCACCCCTCGGGGGGATCTCCTACGAGCAGTACTTC
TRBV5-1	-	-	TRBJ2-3	CASSLVGRSTDTQYF	TGCGCCAGCAGCTTGGTGGGGAGGAGCACAGATACGCAGTATTTT
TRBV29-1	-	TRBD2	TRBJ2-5	CSGTSGRLQETQYF	TGCAGCGGGACTAGCGGGAGGCTCCAAGAGACCCAGTACTTC
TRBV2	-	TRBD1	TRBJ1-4	CASRTGGGEKLFF	TGTGCCAGCCGGACAGGGGGGGGAGAAAAACTGTTTTTT
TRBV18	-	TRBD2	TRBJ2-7	CASSRGLLAGHEQYF	TGTGCCAGCTCACGGGGCTTACTAGCGGGCCACGAGCAGTACTTC
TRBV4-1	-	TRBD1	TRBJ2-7	CASSQVLGAGGYEQYF	TGCGCCAGCAGCCAAGTATTGGGAGCAGGGGGCTACGAGCAGTACTTC
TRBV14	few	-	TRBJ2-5	CASSQHANQETQYF	TGTGCCAGCAGCCAACATGCTAACCAAGAGACCCAGTACTTC
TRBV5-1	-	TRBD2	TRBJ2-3	CASRSTSVGDTQYF	TGCGCCAGCAGATCGACTAGCGTAGGGGATACGCAGTATTTT
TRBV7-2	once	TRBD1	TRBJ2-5	CASSTGVEETQYF	TGTGCCAGCAGCACAGGGGTAGAGGAGACCCAGTACTTC
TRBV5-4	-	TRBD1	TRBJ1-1	CASSLAQGANTEAFF	TGTGCCAGCAGCTTGGCCCAGGGGGCTAACACTGAAGCTTTCTTT
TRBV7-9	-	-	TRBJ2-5	CASSLGSLETQYF	TGTGCCAGCAGCTTGGGCAGTTTAGAGACCCAGTACTTC
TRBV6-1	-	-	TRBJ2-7	CASSEYLGGGEQYF	TGTGCCAGCAGTGAGTATTTAGGGGGAGGCGAGCAGTACTTC
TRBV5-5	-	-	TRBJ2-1	CASSLGAGGVYNEQFF	TGTGCCAGCAGCTTGGGCGCGGGTGGGGTGTACAATGAGCAGTTCTTC